This T cell receptor (beta chain) stems from a study of blood T cells in healthy people across ages. Primed by a sample-barcoded 5' primer and a J-beta primer mix, a second PCR proceeded for roughly 6 to 12 cycles. Each TCR beta cDNA got a 12-nucleotide random molecular identifier. TCRdb fed the 5' RACE reads into MiXCR, producing one record per CDR3 protein. The repertoire has about 1,800,000 distinct CDR3 sequences, roughly 27% of them found once; the top ten carry 7.7%. As concerns this clonotype: Its target is unknown.

In germline, CDR1 is DFQATT, CDR2 SNEGSKA (reference sequence). CDR3 length: 14 residues. V was clipped by 3 bases and J by 3 bases, with 12 bases between them. Notes on the study in general: The study found TCR beta diversity correlated strongly with naive T cell percentage. Getting older went along with TCR beta diversity per million T cells dropping roughly linearly.

The clonotype comes from a woman in her 30s in good health. The chain uses TRBV20-1 and TRBJ2-1; perhaps D is TRBD1 or TRBD2 (5 bases each). The sequencing sample was made of blood. The CDR3 DNA follows: TGCAGTGCTAGGAGGGGACCGGGCTACAATGAGCAGTTCTTC. Translating gives CSARRGPGYNEQFF.